Listed below are T cell receptor beta chains from one sample, sequenced in a study of CD8 T cells in ankylosing spondylitis. TCRdb independently ran MiXCR on the 5' RACE reads; one entry per CDR3 protein. The sample lists 350,000 to 450,000 distinct CDR3 sequences; 20% were seen once. Sequencing was carried out using blood, either unsorted or a sorted T cell fraction (not recorded which). These receptors were collected from a male donor with ankylosing spondylitis or in good health (not recorded which). CDR3s include the opening cysteine and the closing phenylalanine or tryptophan. The D gene is left open where the match is weak. Not every row has a clone size; where given, it reads once, few, many or a size class.

TRBJ2-3,TRBV2,TRBD1,.,CALSATGTGKGSTDTQYF,TGTGCCCTCAGTGCCACCGGGACAGGGAAGGGTAGCACAGATACGCAGTATTTT
TRBJ2-7,TRBV20-1,.,.,CSAGSHSYEQYF,TGCAGTGCCGGGAGCCACTCCTACGAGCAGTACTTC
TRBJ2-1,TRBV27,.,few,CASSLTISNEQFF,TGTGCCAGCAGTTTAACAATCAGCAATGAGCAGTTCTTC
TRBJ2-7,TRBV9,.,.,CASSVGTTYEQYF,TGTGCCAGCAGCGTTGGGACAACCTACGAGCAGTACTTC
TRBJ1-1,TRBV18,.,few,CASSPFPLTEAFF,TGTGCCAGCTCACCATTCCCCCTGACTGAAGCTTTCTTT
TRBJ2-3,TRBV7-9,TRBD1,.,CASSFGQGADTQYF,TGTGCCAGCAGCTTTGGACAGGGGGCAGATACGCAGTATTTT
TRBJ2-7,TRBV4-1,TRBD2,few,CASSPSGTYEQHF,TGCGCCAGCAGTCCTAGCGGGACCTACGAGCAGCACTTC
TRBJ2-7,TRBV5-1,TRBD1,.,CASSLFTGGSGEQYF,TGCGCCAGCAGCTTATTCACAGGGGGCAGTGGCGAGCAGTACTTC
TRBJ2-2,TRBV12-3/TRBV12-4,.,.,CASSVRQGGVPGELFF,TGTGCCAGCAGTGTACGACAGGGAGGGGTTCCCGGGGAGCTGTTTTTT
TRBJ2-3,TRBV12-3/TRBV12-4,TRBD2,few,CASMTGLAASTDTQYF,TGTGCCAGCATGACCGGACTAGCGGCTAGCACAGATACGCAGTATTTT
TRBJ2-7,TRBV27,.,few,CASSLRGTGYEQYF,TGTGCCAGCAGTTTAAGGGGAACCGGCTACGAGCAGTACTTC
TRBJ2-1,TRBV7-2,.,few,CASSPLKGGRDEQFF,TGTGCCAGCAGCCCCCTGAAGGGGGGTAGAGATGAGCAGTTCTTC
TRBJ1-2,TRBV7-2,.,.,CASSRGRGSENYGYTF,TGTGCCAGCAGCCGGGGGCGAGGGTCGGAGAACTATGGCTACACCTTC
TRBJ2-1,TRBV15,TRBD1,.,CATSAAGGVHNEQFF,TGTGCCACCAGCGCCGCAGGGGGCGTCCACAATGAGCAGTTCTTC
TRBJ2-1,TRBV4-1,TRBD2,few,CASSQDGGGANEQFF,TGCGCCAGCAGCCAAGATGGCGGGGGGGCAAATGAGCAGTTCTTC
TRBJ2-7,TRBV2,.,few,CASSEAGGEPYEQYF,TGTGCCAGCAGTGAGGCAGGGGGGGAGCCCTACGAGCAGTACTTC
TRBJ2-5,TRBV27,TRBD2,.,CASSLFPLAGLRETQYF,TGTGCCAGCAGTTTATTCCCTCTAGCGGGGTTAAGGGAGACCCAGTACTTC
TRBJ2-7,TRBV29-1,.,.,CSVEEDSQRAAYEQYF,TGCAGCGTTGAAGAGGACAGCCAAAGGGCTGCCTACGAGCAGTACTTC
TRBJ2-7,TRBV29-1,TRBD1,few,CSVEEQGANYEQYF,TGCAGCGTTGAGGAGCAGGGGGCAAACTACGAGCAGTACTTC
TRBJ2-7,TRBV6-1,TRBD1,few,CASSAPGTGTYEQYF,TGTGCCAGCAGTGCCCCCGGGACAGGGACCTACGAGCAGTACTTC
TRBJ2-5,TRBV15,.,few,CATSIGQEETQYF,TGTGCCACCAGCATTGGGCAGGAAGAGACCCAGTACTTC
TRBJ2-7,TRBV5-6,.,.,CAMSPGISYHEQYF,TGTGCCATGAGCCCCGGGATTAGCTACCACGAGCAGTACTTC
TRBJ1-1,TRBV6-4,.,.,CASRRTVVNTEAFF,TGTGCCAGCAGGCGGACAGTCGTGAACACTGAAGCTTTCTTT
TRBJ2-4,TRBV7-9,.,few,CASSSLGLRNIQYF,TGTGCCAGCAGCTCATTGGGACTCAGAAACATTCAGTACTTC
TRBJ2-7,TRBV7-2,.,.,CASSWDTTYEQYF,TGTGCCAGCAGCTGGGACACCACCTACGAGCAGTACTTC
TRBJ2-1,TRBV6-2/TRBV6-3,TRBD2,few,CASSSDQLAGGYNEQFF,TGTGCCAGCAGTTCCGACCAACTAGCGGGGGGCTACAATGAGCAGTTCTTC
TRBJ2-1,TRBV7-9,.,.,CASSGDLGSRNEQFF,TGTGCCAGCAGCGGGGATCTTGGGAGCCGCAATGAGCAGTTCTTC
TRBJ2-2,TRBV29-1,.,few,CSVEDWSGSGELFF,TGCAGCGTTGAAGATTGGTCAGGGAGCGGGGAGCTGTTTTTT
TRBJ2-1,TRBV6-5,TRBD2,few,CASSYSGTRMNEQFF,TGTGCCAGCAGTTACTCTGGGACTAGGATGAATGAGCAGTTCTTC
TRBJ2-7,TRBV5-1,.,few,CASSLANRAYEQYF,TGCGCCAGCAGCTTGGCCAACAGGGCGTACGAGCAGTACTTC
TRBJ2-1,TRBV28,.,.,CASRLSSYNEQFF,TGTGCCAGCAGATTAAGCTCCTACAATGAGCAGTTCTTC
TRBJ2-5,TRBV12-3/TRBV12-4,.,many,CASSSGTSETQYF,TGTGCCAGCAGCTCCGGGACATCAGAGACCCAGTACTTC
TRBJ2-3,TRBV2,.,.,CASGRDSSDSQYF,TGTGCCAGCGGAAGGGACTCTTCAGATTCGCAGTATTTT
TRBJ2-1,TRBV20-1,.,few,CSARNLRVSGVTYNEQFF,TGCAGTGCTAGAAACCTTCGGGTTTCGGGGGTGACCTACAATGAGCAGTTCTTC
TRBJ2-1,TRBV29-1,.,.,CSVEGWPARNEQFF,TGCAGCGTTGAAGGGTGGCCAGCCCGCAATGAGCAGTTCTTC
TRBJ2-3,TRBV20-1,.,.,CSANQGSDTQYF,TGCAGTGCTAACCAGGGGTCAGATACGCAGTATTTT
TRBJ2-4,TRBV14,TRBD2,.,CASSQMGARSGGYIQYF,TGTGCCAGCAGCCAAATGGGTGCCAGGAGCGGGGGGTACATTCAGTACTTC
TRBJ2-1,TRBV30,.,few,CAWSAGVAYNEQFF,TGTGCCTGGAGCGCAGGGGTGGCCTACAATGAGCAGTTCTTC
TRBJ2-3,TRBV27,.,.,CASRGAGADTQYF,TGTGCCAGCAGGGGGGCTGGCGCAGATACGCAGTATTTT
TRBJ2-2,TRBV29-1,.,few,CSAGPAMADGELFF,TGCAGCGCTGGACCTGCTATGGCGGACGGGGAGCTGTTTTTT
TRBJ2-1,TRBV9,TRBD1,.,CASSARDRAYNEQFF,TGTGCCAGCAGCGCCCGGGACAGGGCCTACAATGAGCAGTTCTTC
TRBJ2-3,TRBV29-1,.,few,CSVETGYTDTQYF,TGCAGCGTTGAAACTGGATACACAGATACGCAGTATTTT
TRBJ2-5,TRBV12-3/TRBV12-4,TRBD1,few,CASSFNARPGFSGDRVQETQYF,TGTGCCAGCAGTTTTAATGCCCGCCCGGGATTTTCAGGAGACAGGGTTCAAGAGACCCAGTACTTC
TRBJ2-1,TRBV27,TRBD1,.,CASSSNAGTVYNEQFF,TGTGCCAGCAGTTCCAACGCCGGGACAGTATACAATGAGCAGTTCTTC
TRBJ2-2,TRBV20-1,.,few,CSAVANRNTGELFF,TGCAGTGCGGTCGCAAACCGGAACACCGGGGAGCTGTTTTTT
TRBJ2-3,TRBV15,.,few,CATRGALSPDTQYF,TGTGCCACCAGGGGGGCACTTTCACCAGATACGCAGTATTTT
TRBJ2-1,TRBV7-2,.,.,CASSLAPIPEQFF,TGTGCCAGCAGCTTAGCACCCATCCCTGAGCAGTTCTTC